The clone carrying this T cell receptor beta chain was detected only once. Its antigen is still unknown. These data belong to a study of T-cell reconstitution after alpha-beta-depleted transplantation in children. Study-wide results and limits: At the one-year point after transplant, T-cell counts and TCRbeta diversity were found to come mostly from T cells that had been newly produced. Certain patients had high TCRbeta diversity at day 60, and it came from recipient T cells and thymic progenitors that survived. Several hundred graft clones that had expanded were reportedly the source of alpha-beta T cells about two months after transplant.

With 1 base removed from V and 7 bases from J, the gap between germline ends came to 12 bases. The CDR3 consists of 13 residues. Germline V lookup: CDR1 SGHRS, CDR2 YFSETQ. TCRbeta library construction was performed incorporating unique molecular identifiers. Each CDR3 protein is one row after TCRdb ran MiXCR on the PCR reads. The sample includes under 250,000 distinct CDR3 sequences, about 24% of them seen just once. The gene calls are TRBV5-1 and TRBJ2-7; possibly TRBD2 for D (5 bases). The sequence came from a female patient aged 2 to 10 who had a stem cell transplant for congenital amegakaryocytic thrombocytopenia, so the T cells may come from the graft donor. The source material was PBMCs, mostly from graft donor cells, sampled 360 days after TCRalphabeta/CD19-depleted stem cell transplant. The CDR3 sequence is CASSLIGSGEQYF. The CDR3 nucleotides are TGCGCCAGCAGCTTGATAGGGTCGGGGGAGCAGTACTTC.